The rows below give T cell receptor beta chains drawn from one sample of a study of T cell responses to AZD1222 COVID-19 vaccine. Produced via immunoSEQ multiplex PCR; TCRdb's table is partial and in-frame only. The sample has under 150,000 clones, 93% seen once. The material sequenced was peripheral blood, taken on day 0 of AZD1222 vaccination. The receptors were gathered from an adult in good health. Both conserved end residues are part of each CDR3. The order of the fields is CDR3 protein, CDR3 DNA, clone size, V gene, D gene, J gene. D genes are given only for firm matches. Rows may omit the clone size; those that give it use once, few, many or a size class.

CDR3: CASSPSGVGLAEAFF; DNA: TGTGCCAGCTCGCCCTCGGGGGTCGGATTAGCTGAAGCTTTCTTT; size: .; V: TRBV18; D: .; J: TRBJ1-1
CDR3: CASGLTGANVLTF; DNA: TGTGCTAGTGGTTTGACTGGGGCCAACGTCCTGACTTTC; size: .; V: TRBV12-5; D: .; J: TRBJ2-6
CDR3: CASSSTGAYEQYF; DNA: TGTGCCAGCAGCTCAACAGGGGCCTACGAGCAGTACTTC; size: .; V: TRBV5-6; D: TRBD1; J: TRBJ2-7
CDR3: CASSEAQRAQEAFF; DNA: TGTGCCAGCAGTGAAGCGCAGAGGGCACAAGAAGCTTTCTTT; size: once; V: TRBV2; D: .; J: TRBJ1-1
CDR3: CASSSEGGLAGYEQYF; DNA: TGCGCCAGCAGCTCCGAGGGGGGACTAGCGGGTTACGAGCAGTACTTC; size: few; V: TRBV4-1; D: TRBD2; J: TRBJ2-7
CDR3: CASSAGGTGQETQYF; DNA: TGCGCCAGCAGTGCAGGCGGGACAGGTCAAGAGACCCAGTACTTC; size: .; V: TRBV10-1; D: TRBD1; J: TRBJ2-5
CDR3: CASSPNGDTQYF; DNA: TGTGCCAGCAGCCCAAACGGGGATACGCAGTATTTT; size: .; V: TRBV7-3; D: .; J: TRBJ2-3
CDR3: CASTTSGRKNTGELFF; DNA: TGCGCCAGCACTACTAGCGGGAGGAAGAACACCGGGGAGCTGTTTTTT; size: .; V: TRBV23-1; D: TRBD2; J: TRBJ2-2
CDR3: CASSPGTSMAQYF; DNA: TGTGCCAGCAGTCCAGGGACCTCGATGGCCCAGTACTTC; size: once; V: TRBV27; D: .; J: TRBJ2-5
CDR3: CASSPGQGEYNEQFF; DNA: TGTGCCAGCAGCCCCGGACAGGGGGAGTACAATGAGCAGTTCTTC; size: .; V: TRBV11-3; D: TRBD1; J: TRBJ2-1
CDR3: CASTVRWVGGDGYTF; DNA: TGTGCCAGCACCGTCCGCTGGGTGGGGGGCGATGGCTACACCTTC; size: .; V: TRBV2; D: .; J: TRBJ1-2
CDR3: CASSRLAGEYEQYF; DNA: TGTGCCAGCTCAAGATTAGCGGGGGAGTACGAGCAGTACTTC; size: .; V: TRBV18; D: TRBD2; J: TRBJ2-7
CDR3: CASSLAGQPQHF; DNA: TGTGCCAGCAGCTTAGCGGGCCAGCCCCAGCATTTT; size: .; V: TRBV7-8; D: .; J: TRBJ1-5
CDR3: CASSFNGNLGEKLFF; DNA: TGTGCCAGCAGCTTTAACGGCAACTTAGGGGAAAAACTGTTTTTT; size: once; V: TRBV7-9; D: .; J: TRBJ1-4
CDR3: CASSAWSGGTEAFF; DNA: TGTGCCAGCAGCGCGTGGTCCGGGGGCACTGAAGCTTTCTTT; size: .; V: TRBV11-2; D: .; J: TRBJ1-1
CDR3: CASSLGQEQYF; DNA: TGTGCCAGCAGTTTAGGCCAGGAGCAGTACTTC; size: few; V: TRBV27; D: .; J: TRBJ2-7
CDR3: CASSLTLTGSYYEQYF; DNA: TGTGCCAGCAGCTTAACACTAACAGGGTCATACTACGAGCAGTACTTC; size: .; V: TRBV7-8; D: .; J: TRBJ2-7
CDR3: CAISEKGLARDEQFF; DNA: TGTGCCATCAGTGAAAAAGGACTGGCTCGAGATGAGCAGTTCTTC; size: .; V: TRBV10-3; D: .; J: TRBJ2-1
CDR3: CASSALPGQGDTEQFF; DNA: TGTGCCAGCAGTGCCCTCCCGGGACAGGGGGACACTGAGCAGTTCTTC; size: .; V: TRBV6-4; D: TRBD1; J: TRBJ2-1
CDR3: CASRPPRDLKLFF; DNA: TGTGCCAGCAGACCCCCCAGGGACTTGAAACTGTTTTTT; size: .; V: TRBV11-2; D: .; J: TRBJ1-4
CDR3: CASSGTAQETQYF; DNA: TGTGCCAGCAGTGGGACTGCTCAAGAGACCCAGTACTTC; size: .; V: TRBV2; D: .; J: TRBJ2-5
CDR3: CASSSRRDTEAFF; DNA: TGTGCCAGCAGCTCCCGCCGGGACACTGAAGCTTTCTTT; size: .; V: TRBV7-3; D: .; J: TRBJ1-1
CDR3: CASSSTGLPRDTQYF; DNA: TGCGCCAGCAGCTCAACAGGACTGCCGAGGGATACGCAGTATTTT; size: .; V: TRBV5-1; D: .; J: TRBJ2-3
CDR3: CASRFDYNEQFF; DNA: TGCGCCAGCAGGTTCGACTACAATGAGCAGTTCTTC; size: .; V: TRBV5-1; D: .; J: TRBJ2-1
CDR3: CASSQEGESTEAFF; DNA: TGTGCCAGCAGCCAAGAGGGAGAAAGCACTGAAGCTTTCTTT; size: .; V: TRBV3-1/TRBV3-2; D: .; J: TRBJ1-1
CDR3: CASSLTRKNTEAFF; DNA: TGTGCCAGCAGCTTAACCAGGAAGAACACTGAAGCTTTCTTT; size: .; V: TRBV7-3; D: .; J: TRBJ1-1